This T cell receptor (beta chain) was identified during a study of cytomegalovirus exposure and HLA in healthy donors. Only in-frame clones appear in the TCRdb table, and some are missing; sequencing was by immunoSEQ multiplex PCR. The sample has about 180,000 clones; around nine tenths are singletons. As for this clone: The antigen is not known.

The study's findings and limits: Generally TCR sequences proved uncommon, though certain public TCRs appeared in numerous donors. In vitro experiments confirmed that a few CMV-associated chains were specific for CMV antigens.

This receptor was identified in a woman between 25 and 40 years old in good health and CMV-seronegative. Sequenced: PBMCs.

CDR3 amino acids: CASSQGRNYGYTF. The CDR3 coding sequence is TGCGCCAGCAGTCAGGGGAGAAACTATGGCTACACCTTC. The chain uses TRBV5-1 and TRBJ1-2; perhaps TRBD1 as D (6 bases). CDR3 length equals 13 residues. Looked up from germline, CDR1 is SGHRS and CDR2 is YFSETQ. Trimming took off 5 bases at V and 2 bases at J, with 10 bases between the two ends.